Presented here are 28 T cell receptor beta chains from one specimen sequenced in a study of cytomegalovirus exposure and HLA in healthy donors. This table comes from immunoSEQ multiplex PCR, and its TCRdb copy is limited to in-frame clones, with some not included. The sample lists 200,000 to 300,000 clones; around 87% were seen once. Sequencing was carried out using PBMCs. These receptor sequences come from a young man in good health and CMV-seronegative.

The chain couples TRBV30 to TRBJ2-1, with a tentative D call TRBD2 (6 bases). Trimming shortened V by 7 bases and J by 8 bases, and 18 bases separated the two germline ends. This CDR3 is built from 13 residues. Germline CDR1 and CDR2: GTSNPN and SVGIG (reference sequence). The CDR3 region has the DNA TGTGCCTTAGTGGGGACTCTATTCGATGAGCAGTTCTTC. Encoded protein: CALVGTLFDEQFF.

The genes are TRBV29-1 and TRBJ1-1, with TRBD1 identical over 9 bases. Germline V gene data show CDR1 as SQVTM and CDR2 as ANQGSEA. With V trimmed by 7 bases and J by 7 bases, 7 bases remained unmatched. The CDR3 totals 12 residues. In DNA, the CDR3 is TGCAGCGCCCGCGGGACAGGGCTTGAAGCTTTCTTT. This codes for CSARGTGLEAFF. Supplemented by reference TRBV29-1 and TRBJ1-1, the full variable domain reads SAVISQKPSRDICQRGTSLTIQCQVDSQVTMMFWYRQQPGQSLTLIATANQGSEATYESGFVIDKFPISRPNLTFSTLTVSNMSPEDSSIYLCSARGTGLEAFFGQGTRLTVV.

The genes are TRBV27 and TRBJ1-5, with 7 bases lining up with TRBD1. The V gene end was trimmed by 5 bases and the J gene end by 6 bases; junction bases not matched to a gene: 10. From germline, CDR1 is MNHEY and CDR2 SMNVEV (reference sequence). The CDR3 totals 15 residues. CDR3 DNA: TGTGCCAGCAGTCCGCGACAGGGTTGGGGTCAGCCCCAGCATTTT. Translation: CASSPRQGWGQPQHF.

The V call is TRBV4-1, the J call TRBJ2-7; perhaps TRBD2 as D (6 bases). Trimming left V 8 bases short and J 2 bases short, with 10 bases between. The CDR3 spans 12 residues. Germline lookup yields CDR1 MGHRA and CDR2 YSYEKL. The CDR3 sequence is CASRGITYEQYF. CDR3 sequence (DNA): TGCGCCAGCCGGGGGATCACCTACGAGCAGTACTTC.

The rearrangement links TRBV5-6 to TRBJ2-1; D may be TRBD1 (6 bases). CDR3 length: 13 amino acids. Germline V lookup: CDR1 SGHDT, CDR2 YYEEEE. V lost 0 bases to trimming and J lost 8 bases, with 9 bases between them. The CDR3 is CASSLGQVDEQFF. Written as DNA, the CDR3 is TGTGCCAGCAGCTTGGGACAGGTGGATGAGCAGTTCTTC.

This clone was recorded once. This chain joins TRBV28 and TRBJ2-2; 9 nucleotides line up with TRBD1. J was trimmed by 4 bases and V by 3 bases; bases with no gene match: 6. The CDR3 extends over 16 amino acids. Germline V gives CDR1 MDHEN, CDR2 SYDVKM. Here the CDR3 reads CASSFPGQGGTGELFF. The CDR3 DNA reads as TGTGCCAGCAGTTTCCCGGGACAGGGAGGCACCGGGGAGCTGTTTTTT.

This clone has a single count. The J gene is TRBJ1-5, the V gene TRBV7-9, with D unclear. CDR3 length equals 17 residues. Per the germline V gene, CDR1 is SEHNR and CDR2 is FQNEAQ (reference sequence). V shed 4 bases and J shed 1 base, with 17 bases lying between them. CDR3 nucleotides: TGTGCCAGCAGCTCTTATCGGGGTGGTGGGAGCAATCAGCCCCAGCATTTT. This gives the protein CASSSYRGGGSNQPQHF.

The chain is built from TRBV7-2 and TRBJ1-5; D is ambiguous. The length of the CDR3 is 14 residues. CDR1 SGHTA and CDR2 FQGNSA come from the germline V gene. V was shortened by 1 base and J by 6 bases, with 10 bases between the two germline ends. CDR3 sequence reads: CASSLVEGTQPQHF. The CDR3 DNA reads as TGTGCCAGCAGCTTAGTTGAGGGTACTCAGCCCCAGCATTTT.

The V gene is TRBV27, the J gene TRBJ2-7; D perhaps matches TRBD1 (5 bases). This CDR3 has 14 amino acids. Germline CDR1 MNHEY, CDR2 SMNVEV (reference sequence). V was pared by 4 bases and J by 3 bases, with 13 bases between. CDR3 bases: TGTGCCAGCAGTTCCAGGGTCGTTAGCTACGAGCAGTACTTC. The encoded protein is CASSSRVVSYEQYF.

This clone was counted only a few times. The chain employs TRBV21-1 and TRBJ2-6; the DNA was not compared with TRBD2, the D call given in the table. TRBV21-1 is termed a pseudogene. The CDR3 has 16 amino acids. CDR3 bases: TGTGCCAGCAGCAAAGCGCGATTTTCTGGGGCCAACGTCCTGACTTTC. This translates into CASSKARFSGANVLTF.

The rearrangement joins TRBV27 to TRBJ2-7, with TRBD2 as a possible D gene (6 bases). The V gene lost 5 bases and the J gene lost 0 bases, with 17 bases spanning the gap. Per germline, CDR1 MNHEY and CDR2 SMNVEV (reference sequence). The CDR3 contains 16 residues. The CDR3 DNA follows: TGTGCCAGCAGTCCTACGACCGGGGGAAGCTCCTACGAGCAGTACTTC. This translates into CASSPTTGGSSYEQYF.

This clone was counted between two and nine times. The chain is built from TRBV28 and TRBJ1-2; D possibly corresponds to TRBD1 (6 bases). Trimming shortened V by 5 bases and J by 2 bases, and 12 bases separated the two germline ends. The V gene's germline CDR1 is MDHEN and CDR2 SYDVKM. There are 14 residues in the CDR3. The CDR3: CASSLRGLNYGYTF. The DNA for the CDR3 is TGTGCCAGCAGTCTCAGGGGATTGAACTATGGCTACACCTTC.

The CDR3 region is CASSLDAYNEQFF. The CDR3 DNA follows: TGTGCCAGCAGCTTGGACGCGTACAATGAGCAGTTCTTC. The chain links TRBV5-6 to TRBJ2-1; no definite D call. CDR1 and CDR2 (germline): SGHDT, YYEEEE. V shed 0 bases and J shed 4 bases, with 5 bases lying between them. The CDR3 runs to 13 residues.

This chain uses TRBV7-2 with TRBJ1-1; D might be TRBD1 (5 bases). Trimming removed 5 bases at V and 1 base at J, with 14 bases between. In germline, CDR1 is SGHTA, CDR2 FQGNSA. This CDR3 is built from 15 residues. CDR3 DNA: TGTGCCAGCAGCCCCTACTGGGGGGGGAACACTGAAGCTTTCTTT. Encoded protein: CASSPYWGGNTEAFF.

The chain employs TRBV4-1 and TRBJ1-5, with D unclear. The CDR3 is 15 amino acids. Trimming pared 7 bases from V and 0 bases from J, leaving 13 bases between. The V gene's germline CDR1 is MGHRA and CDR2 YSYEKL. The CDR3 protein is CASKEEPYSNQPQHF. CDR3 nucleotide sequence: TGCGCCAGCAAAGAGGAGCCTTATAGCAATCAGCCCCAGCATTTT.

The rearrangement links TRBV5-1 to TRBJ2-1; the D gene is possibly TRBD2 (6 bases). CDR3 length equals 13 residues. Between the trimmed V and J ends, which lost 4 bases and 6 bases, there was a span of 11 bases. Per the germline V gene, CDR1 is SGHRS and CDR2 is YFSETQ. The CDR3 sequence is CASSLAGLNEQFF. The CDR3 coding sequence is TGCGCCAGCAGCCTCGCGGGGCTCAATGAGCAGTTCTTC. The whole variable domain, filled in from reference TRBV5-1 and TRBJ2-1, reads KAGVTQTPRYLIKTRGQQVTLSCSPISGHRSVSWYQQTPGQGLQFLFEYFSETQRNKGNFPGRFSGRQFSNSRSEMNVSTLELGDSALYLCASSLAGLNEQFFGPGTRLTVL.

The chain recombines TRBV15 with TRBJ2-5, with a tentative D call TRBD1 (5 bases). The CDR3 is 12 amino acids. V lost 2 bases to trimming and J lost 5 bases, with 6 bases between them. Germline assignment: CDR1 LNHNV and CDR2 YYDKDF (reference sequence). CDR3 DNA: TGTGCCACCAGCAGAAGGGGTGAGACCCAGTACTTC. This codes for CATSRRGETQYF.

The CDR3 sequence is CASSLGQGGAYEQYF. The CDR3 coding sequence is TGTGCCAGCAGCTTAGGACAGGGTGGGGCCTACGAGCAGTACTTC. The genes are TRBV7-2 and TRBJ2-7, with 7 bases that match TRBD1. CDR3 length: 15 amino acids. CDR1 SGHTA and CDR2 FQGNSA come from the germline V gene. Unmatched junction bases numbered 5, after V lost 1 base and J lost 2 bases.

V usage is TRBV7-9 and J usage is TRBJ2-3, with TRBD2 matching 10 bases. CDR1 and CDR2 (germline): SEHNR, FQNEAQ (reference sequence). The junction had 10 bases not matched to a gene; V was cut back by 1 base and J by 0 bases. CDR3 size: 19 residues. The CDR3 DNA is TGTGCCAGCAGCTTAGTTGTGATAGCGGGAGGTCCTAGCACAGATACGCAGTATTTT. Protein product: CASSLVVIAGGPSTDTQYF.

The V gene is TRBV7-8, the J gene TRBJ2-3; TRBD2 aligns across 9 bases. CDR3 length: 16 amino acids. Unmatched junction bases numbered 8, after V lost 5 bases and J lost 2 bases. Per the germline V gene, CDR1 is SGHVS and CDR2 is FQNEAQ. CDR3: CASSAPLAGHTDTQYF. The DNA of the CDR3 is TGTGCCAGCAGCGCCCCTCTAGCGGGACACACAGATACGCAGTATTTT.

This clone was found many times. The DNA for the CDR3 is TGTGCCAGCTCACTCTCCCGAGAAGCTTACGAGCAGTACTTC. It yields the protein CASSLSREAYEQYF. The rearrangement joins TRBV18 to TRBJ2-7; no clear D. From germline, CDR1 is KGHSH and CDR2 LQKENI. Trimming took 4 bases from V and 4 from J, leaving 14 bases between them. There are 14 residues in the CDR3.

The genes are TRBV5-1 and TRBJ2-2, with 12 bases matching TRBD2. CDR1 and CDR2 (germline): SGHRS, YFSETQ. The CDR3 length is 16 residues. V was pared by 3 bases and J by 5 bases, with 5 bases of the junction left unmatched. The DNA of the CDR3 is TGCGCCAGCAGCTATCTTCTAGCGGGAGGGACCGGGGAGCTGTTTTTT. This gives the protein CASSYLLAGGTGELFF.

The CDR3 protein is CASSGTSGKQTQYF. The DNA for the CDR3 is TGTGCCAGCAGTGGGACTAGCGGGAAACAGACCCAGTACTTC. The rearrangement links TRBV2 to TRBJ2-5; TRBD2 matches at 12 bases. Trimming removed 4 bases from V and 6 bases from J; junction bases left unmatched: 3. This CDR3 has 14 residues. Germline lookup yields CDR1 SNHLY and CDR2 FYNNEI.

The rearrangement links TRBV6-5 to TRBJ2-2; 7 bases align to TRBD1. The CDR3 has 13 amino acids. Germline values: CDR1 MNHEY, CDR2 SVGAGI. The V segment lost 4 bases and the J segment 6 bases; nucleotides outside the gene matches: 2. In DNA form, the CDR3 reads TGTGCCAGCAGTTCCCAGGGGGCCGGGGAGCTGTTTTTT. It codes for CASSSQGAGELFF.

V usage is TRBV4-3 and J usage is TRBJ2-3; weak D call: TRBD2 (5 bases). The germline V gene has CDR1 LGHNA and CDR2 YSLEER. The V and J ends lost 2 bases and 4 bases respectively, with 10 bases between them. The CDR3 covers 14 residues. CDR3 nucleotides: TGCGCCAGCAGCCAACTAGCCAGCCCAGATACGCAGTATTTT. Translating it yields CASSQLASPDTQYF.

In DNA, the CDR3 is TGTGCCAGCAGCGCCCAGCAGACGGGGGGGGCCCCGGATACGCAGTATTTT. Amino acid sequence: CASSAQQTGGAPDTQYF. The gene calls are TRBV9 and TRBJ2-3; TRBD2 matches at 8 bases. In germline, CDR1 is SGDLS, CDR2 YYNGEE. V shed 3 bases and J 6 bases; nucleotides not matched to a gene: 15. The CDR3 loop spans 17 amino acids.

This clone was recorded only once. The V gene is TRBV20-1, the J gene TRBJ2-3; D is uncertain. Germline CDR1 is DFQATT and CDR2 is SNEGSKA (reference sequence). The V end was cut by 6 bases, the J end by 6 bases, with 10 bases between. The CDR3 runs 11 residues. CDR3 bases: TGCAGTGCCCTATTACCCGATACGCAGTATTTT. It translates to CSALLPDTQYF.

A single count supports this clone. The V call is TRBV6-6, the J call TRBJ2-7, with TRBD1 as a possible D gene (6 bases). V was clipped by 6 bases and J by 7 bases, with 13 bases between them. Germline V gives CDR1 MNHNY, CDR2 SVGAGI (reference sequence). The CDR3 is made up of 12 amino acids. CDR3 in amino acids: CASSPGAEEQYF. In nucleotides, the CDR3 is TGTGCCAGCAGCCCAGGGGCTGAAGAGCAGTACTTC.